Each of the 8 T cell receptor beta chains below was sequenced from the same sample in a study of metastatic and nonmetastatic thyroid tumors. Patients had received no treatment of any kind before thyroid surgery. TCRdb reanalyzed the PCR reads with MiXCR. The sample records 25,000 to 30,000 clones, under 30% being singletons. Material: blood. These receptors were collected from a female donor with papillary thyroid cancer or a benign thyroid nodule (not recorded which). Some clones in this sample may be carry-over from other donors' samples.

The table lists this clone with a few counts. This sequence joins TRBV7-6 and TRBJ1-1, with D uncertain. This CDR3 has 13 residues. Per germline, CDR1 SGHVS and CDR2 FNYEAQ. V was clipped by 9 bases and J by 0 bases, with 11 bases between them. The CDR3 reads CASSAGLNTEAFF. The DNA for the CDR3 is TGTGCCAGTAGTGCCGGATTGAACACTGAAGCTTTCTTT.

The gene calls are TRBV11-1 and TRBJ1-3; D is perhaps TRBD1 (6 bases). V was cut by 5 bases and J by 2 bases, with 16 bases left in between. Germline assignment: CDR1 SGHAT and CDR2 FQDESV (reference sequence). This CDR3 spans 16 amino acids. The CDR3 nucleotides are TGTGCCAGCAGCCTATACGGGGGGCGGACTGGAAACACCATATATTTT. Translated: CASSLYGGRTGNTIYF.

This clone showed up many times. A single base separates this from a much larger clone, so it may be a read error. The genes are TRBV9 and TRBJ2-1; a possible D gene is TRBD2 (6 bases). The ends were cut back, 3 bases at V and 8 bases at J, with 18 bases in the middle. Per germline, CDR1 SGDLS and CDR2 YYNGEE. This CDR3 is 15 amino acids long. The CDR3 sequence: CASSAPSVPGDEQFF. In DNA form, the CDR3 reads TGTGCCAGCAGCGCACCTAGCGTTCCAGGCGATGAGCAGTTCTTC.

The chain recombines TRBV27 with TRBJ2-2; the D is unclear. The CDR3 sequence is 12 residues long. Between the trimmed V and J ends, which lost 7 bases and 7 bases, there was a span of 10 bases. Germline CDR1 is MNHEY and CDR2 is SMNVEV (reference sequence). For the CDR3, the DNA is TGTGCCAGCAAGCAGGTTGGCGGGGAGCTGTTTTTT. Translation: CASKQVGGELFF.

This clone was detected a few times. The J gene is TRBJ2-5, the V gene TRBV6-2 or TRBV6-3; 7 positions match TRBD2. The CDR3 runs 17 residues. The ends lost 2 bases at V and 3 bases at J; junction bases unmatched: 12. Germline-derived CDR1 and CDR2 are MNHEY and SVGEGT. The CDR3, as DNA: TGTGCCAGCAGTTACGAAGGGAGGGACTGGACCAAAGAGACCCAGTACTTC. Protein product: CASSYEGRDWTKETQYF.

This clone was observed a single time. The junction does not match germline at one end; this may be a read error. The J gene is TRBJ1-5, the V gene TRBV7-9; D may be TRBD1 (6 bases). The CDR3 contains 14 residues. Germline V gene lookup returns CDR1 SEHNR and CDR2 FQNEAQ (reference sequence). The CDR3 sequence is CASSQGSGNQPQLF. The CDR3, as DNA: TGTGCCAGCAGCCAGGGGTCGGGGAATCAGCCCCAGCTTTTT. The full variable domain, rest sourced from reference TRBV7-9 and TRBJ1-5, is DTGVSQNPRHKITKRGQNVTFRCDPISEHNRLYWYRQTLGQGPEFLTYFQNEAQLEKSRLLSDRFSAERPKGSFSTLEIQRTEQGDSAMYLCASSQGSGNQPQLFGDGTRLSIL.

The chain has TRBV19 and TRBJ1-6; no clear D gene. The V gene lost 5 bases and the J gene lost 0 bases, with 8 bases spanning the gap. CDR1 LNHDA and CDR2 SQIVND come from the germline V gene (reference sequence). This CDR3 contains 15 residues. The CDR3 reads CASSFGSSYNSPLHF. The CDR3 DNA sequence: TGTGCCAGTAGTTTTGGAAGCTCCTATAATTCACCCCTCCACTTT.

This clone was found many times. V gene TRBV9 combines with J gene TRBJ2-3; 8 bases agree with TRBD2. Germline lookup yields CDR1 SGDLS and CDR2 YYNGEE. The V gene end was trimmed by 6 bases and the J gene end by 4 bases; junction bases not matched to a gene: 4. The CDR3 runs 13 residues. The CDR3 sequence is CASTSGSSDTQYF. As DNA, the CDR3 is TGTGCCAGCACAAGCGGGAGCTCAGATACGCAGTATTTT.